This is a list of T cell receptor beta chains from one sample in a study of CD8 T cells in Susac syndrome. TCRdb re-analysed the immunoSEQ multiplex PCR reads in MiXCR, keeping a single row per CDR3 protein. The sample has about 150,000 distinct CDR3 sequences; approximately 93% are singletons. The sequenced sample was CD8+ T cells from PBMCs. Receptors were obtained from a human donor with multiple sclerosis. Both conserved end residues are part of each CDR3. Each record gives: D gene, clone size, J gene, V gene, CDR3 protein, CDR3 DNA. A D gene is named only where the DNA matches it firmly. Size tells how often a clone was seen (once, few, many) or the class of an expanded clone, and some rows leave it out.

>-|-|TRBJ1-1|TRBV5-1
CASSLEAEVHTEAFF
TGCGCCAGCAGCTTGGAAGCGGAGGTGCACACTGAAGCTTTCTTT
>TRBD1|once|TRBJ2-1|TRBV2
CASSRWTGGNEQFF
TGTGCCAGCAGCCGGTGGACAGGGGGCAATGAGCAGTTCTTC
>TRBD1|-|TRBJ1-2|TRBV7-9
CASSRAGTGSYTF
TGTGCCAGCAGCCGAGCCGGGACAGGAAGCTACACCTTC
>TRBD2|-|TRBJ2-1|TRBV29-1
CSVGAGGPYNEQFF
TGCAGCGTTGGGGCGGGGGGGCCCTACAATGAGCAGTTCTTC
>TRBD2|-|TRBJ2-3|TRBV5-1
CASSFRGGIPTDTQYF
TGCGCCAGCAGCTTCCGGGGGGGCATCCCTACAGATACGCAGTATTTT
>TRBD2|-|TRBJ2-7|TRBV20-1
CSAREDGRPYEQYF
TGCAGTGCCAGGGAAGACGGGAGGCCCTACGAGCAGTACTTC
>-|-|TRBJ2-5|TRBV12-3/TRBV12-4
CASSFGSTGPQETQYF
TGTGCCAGCAGTTTCGGGAGTACAGGCCCCCAAGAGACCCAGTACTTC
>-|-|TRBJ1-1|TRBV14
CASSSYRNTEAFF
TGTGCCAGCAGCTCTTACAGGAACACTGAAGCTTTCTTT
>-|-|TRBJ1-2|TRBV29-1
CSVEGGQSYGYTF
TGCAGCGTTGAAGGAGGCCAGTCCTATGGCTACACCTTC
>TRBD1|-|TRBJ1-1|TRBV29-1
CSPSLGVEGRGRLGTEAFF
TGCAGCCCCTCTTTGGGGGTCGAAGGCAGGGGGCGCCTGGGCACTGAAGCTTTCTTT
>TRBD2|-|TRBJ2-1|TRBV7-9
CASRNSGASYNEQFF
TGTGCCAGCAGAAACAGCGGGGCGTCCTACAATGAGCAGTTCTTC
>TRBD2|-|TRBJ2-5|TRBV3-1
CASSPWTSAGSETQYF
TGTGCCAGCAGCCCTTGGACTAGCGCTGGCTCAGAGACCCAGTACTTC
>TRBD2|-|TRBJ2-7|TRBV3-1
CASSLTGTSGNEQYF
TGTGCCAGCAGCCTCACCGGGACTAGCGGGAACGAGCAGTACTTC
>-|-|TRBJ2-1|TRBV9
CASSGRTNEQFF
TGTGCCAGCAGCGGGCGGACGAATGAGCAGTTCTTC
>-|-|TRBJ2-4|TRBV2
CASSESAGVRNIQYF
TGTGCCAGCAGTGAATCTGCCGGGGTTAGGAACATTCAGTACTTC
>-|-|TRBJ1-6|TRBV4-1
CASSQDSAEKAYNSPLHF
TGCGCCAGCAGCCAAGATTCGGCAGAGAAAGCCTATAATTCACCCCTCCACTTT
>-|-|TRBJ2-7|TRBV5-1
CASSDAYEQYF
TGCGCCAGCAGCGATGCCTACGAGCAGTACTTC
>TRBD1|-|TRBJ1-2|TRBV29-1
CSVEVRDSGEYGYTF
TGCAGCGTTGAAGTTCGGGACAGCGGGGAGTATGGCTACACCTTC
>TRBD2|once|TRBJ2-1|TRBV10-3
CAISESLAGEYNEQFF
TGTGCCATCAGTGAGTCGCTAGCGGGGGAATACAATGAGCAGTTCTTC
>-|-|TRBJ2-3|TRBV9
CASSGDLDTQYF
TGTGCCAGCAGCGGCGACCTGGATACGCAGTATTTT
>-|-|TRBJ2-1|TRBV9
CASSPGSDYNEQFF
TGTGCCAGCTCCCCGGGGTCAGACTACAATGAGCAGTTCTTC
>TRBD1|-|TRBJ1-6|TRBV9
CASSATGTANSPLHF
TGTGCCAGCAGCGCGACCGGGACAGCAAATTCACCCCTCCACTTT
>-|-|TRBJ2-1|TRBV2
CASRANEQFF
TGTGCCAGCAGAGCCAATGAGCAGTTCTTC
>TRBD2|-|TRBJ2-7|TRBV7-9
CASSLPKIAGGTYEQYF
TGTGCCAGCAGCTTACCGAAGATAGCGGGGGGGACCTACGAGCAGTACTTC
>TRBD1|-|TRBJ2-7|TRBV6-2/TRBV6-3
CASTARDRAYEQYF
TGTGCCAGCACCGCACGGGACAGAGCCTACGAGCAGTACTTC
>TRBD2|-|TRBJ2-7|TRBV7-8
CASRGSSGGEYEQYF
TGTGCCAGCAGGGGTTCTAGCGGGGGCGAGTACGAGCAGTACTTC
>TRBD1|-|TRBJ2-1|TRBV30
CAWRARVGTGDNEQFF
TGTGCCTGGAGAGCTAGGGTGGGGACAGGCGACAATGAGCAGTTCTTC
>TRBD1|-|TRBJ2-2|TRBV29-1
CSVGDFTDREAFRTGELFF
TGCAGCGTTGGGGATTTTACCGACAGGGAAGCCTTCCGGACCGGGGAGCTGTTTTTT
>TRBD1|-|TRBJ2-1|TRBV12-5
CASGLVLQGAWRNEQFF
TGTGCTAGTGGTTTGGTACTTCAGGGGGCCTGGAGGAATGAGCAGTTCTTC
>-|-|TRBJ1-1|TRBV20-1
CSAWRAEILTRDKAFF
TGCAGTGCTTGGCGGGCGGAGATTTTGACCCGAGATAAAGCTTTCTTT
>TRBD1|-|TRBJ2-7|TRBV4-1
CASSQETGSSYEQYF
TGCGCCAGCAGCCAGGAGACAGGGAGCTCCTACGAGCAGTACTTC
>-|few|TRBJ2-1|TRBV27
CASSLGPDNEQFF
TGTGCCAGCAGTTTAGGGCCCGACAATGAGCAGTTCTTC
>-|-|TRBJ2-7|TRBV4-2
CASSQGGESYEQYF
TGTGCCAGCAGCCAAGGGGGGGAATCCTACGAGCAGTACTTC
>-|-|TRBJ1-2|TRBV3-1
CASSPDKKGGYTF
TGTGCCAGCAGCCCCGACAAGAAAGGGGGCTACACCTTC
>-|-|TRBJ2-7|TRBV9
CASSVEGSSYEQYF
TGTGCCAGCAGCGTGGAAGGGTCGTCCTACGAGCAGTACTTC
>-|-|TRBJ1-2|TRBV13
CASSSGRGEFYGYTF
TGTGCCAGCAGCTCAGGGAGGGGGGAATTCTATGGCTACACCTTC
>-|-|TRBJ2-5|TRBV15
CATSRVYRQGRGETQYF
TGTGCCACCAGCAGAGTATATAGGCAGGGAAGGGGAGAGACCCAGTACTTC
>TRBD1|-|TRBJ2-3|TRBV27
CASSPGTVGDTQYF
TGTGCCAGCAGTCCCGGGACAGTTGGGGATACGCAGTATTTT
>-|-|TRBJ2-2|TRBV30
CAWSRGGGGWYTGELFF
TGTGCCTGGTCCCGAGGAGGGGGCGGATGGTACACCGGGGAGCTGTTTTTT
>-|-|TRBJ1-1|TRBV9
CASSVATGGSEAFF
TGTGCCAGCAGCGTAGCTACGGGCGGCTCAGAAGCTTTCTTT
>-|once|TRBJ1-1|TRBV6-4
CASSDSYLTEAFF
TGTGCCAGCAGTGACTCGTACCTCACGGAAGCTTTCTTT
>TRBD1|-|TRBJ1-5|TRBV20-1
CSAITPRDSSNQPQHF
TGCAGTGCCATAACTCCGAGGGACAGTAGCAATCAGCCCCAGCATTTT
>-|-|TRBJ2-7|TRBV2
CASRSVPGESYEQYF
TGTGCCAGCAGATCCGTGCCCGGCGAGTCCTACGAGCAGTACTTC
>-|-|TRBJ2-7|TRBV29-1
CSVEEGGSYEQYF
TGCAGCGTTGAAGAAGGGGGGTCCTACGAGCAGTACTTC
>-|-|TRBJ1-2|TRBV5-1
CASSSAGANYGYTF
TGCGCCAGCAGCAGTGCCGGGGCTAACTATGGCTACACCTTC
>-|-|TRBJ2-3|TRBV15
CATSRDFPSTDTQYF
TGTGCCACCAGCAGAGATTTCCCTAGCACAGATACGCAGTATTTT
>-|-|TRBJ2-1|TRBV9
CASSVRDGGSAEQFF
TGTGCCAGCAGCGTTCGCGACGGGGGTAGCGCCGAGCAGTTCTTC
>-|-|TRBJ1-2|TRBV28
CASSLEGAYYGYTF
TGTGCCAGCAGTTTGGAAGGGGCGTACTATGGCTACACCTTC
>-|-|TRBJ1-5|TRBV2
CASRRTENNQPQHF
TGTGCCAGCAGGCGTACGGAAAACAATCAGCCCCAGCATTTT
>-|-|TRBJ2-1|TRBV18
CASSPRDGSYDEQFF
TGTGCCAGCTCACCCAGAGATGGCAGTTACGATGAGCAGTTCTTC
>TRBD2|-|TRBJ2-7|TRBV20-1
CSAKAFSGGKYEQYF
TGCAGTGCTAAGGCGTTTAGCGGGGGGAAATACGAGCAGTACTTC
>-|-|TRBJ2-7|TRBV4-1
CASSQDTGPEQQYF
TGCGCCAGCAGCCAAGATACAGGGCCCGAACAGCAGTACTTC
>TRBD1|-|TRBJ1-5|TRBV30
CAWNKGALEPQHF
TGTGCCTGGAATAAGGGGGCTTTAGAGCCCCAGCATTTT